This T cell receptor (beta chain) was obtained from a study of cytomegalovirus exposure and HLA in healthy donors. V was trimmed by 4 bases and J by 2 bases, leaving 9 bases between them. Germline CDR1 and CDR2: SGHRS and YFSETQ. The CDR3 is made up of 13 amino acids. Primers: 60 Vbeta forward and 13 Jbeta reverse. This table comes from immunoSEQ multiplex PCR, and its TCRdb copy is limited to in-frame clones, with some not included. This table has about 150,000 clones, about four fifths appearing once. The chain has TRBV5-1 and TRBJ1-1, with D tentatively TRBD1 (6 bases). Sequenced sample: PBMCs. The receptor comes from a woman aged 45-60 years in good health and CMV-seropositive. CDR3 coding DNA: TGCGCCAGCAGCCAGGGGATAAACACTGAAGCTTTCTTT. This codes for CASSQGINTEAFF.